The 28 T cell receptor beta chains below come from one sample, sequenced in a study of T cell responses to AZD1222 COVID-19 vaccine. Data came from immunoSEQ multiplex PCR; TCRdb stores just in-frame clones and leaves some out. The sample comprises about 160,000 clones, around 92% of which are singletons, and approximately 0.98% rests with the top ten. Sequenced material: peripheral blood, taken 28 days after the second AZD1222 dose. The source of these receptors is an adult who received the AZD1222 COVID-19 vaccine.

The J gene is TRBJ1-6, the V gene TRBV9; D is undetermined. Germline-derived CDR1 and CDR2 are SGDLS and YYNGEE. The CDR3 has 17 amino acids. The ends were cut back, 4 bases at V and 7 bases at J, with 21 bases in the middle. This CDR3 reads CASSLVPSPRQNSPLHF. The CDR3 bases are TGTGCCAGCAGCCTCGTCCCCTCCCCACGGCAAAATTCACCCCTCCACTTT.

In this sample, this clone turned up once. The rearrangement uses TRBV21-1 and TRBJ1-5. TRBV21-1 is described as a pseudogene. CDR3 length: 17 residues. The CDR3 DNA follows: TGTGCCAGCAGCAAAGCGATAAGGGTCGGAGGCAATCAGCCCCAGCATTTT. Translation gives CASSKAIRVGGNQPQHF.

The V call is TRBV9, the J call TRBJ1-2; D gene uncertain. V was cut by 4 bases and J by 6 bases, with 16 bases left in between. In germline, CDR1 is SGDLS, CDR2 YYNGEE. The CDR3 extends over 14 amino acids. The chain's CDR3 is CASSPGSPDDGYTF. The CDR3 coding sequence is TGTGCCAGCAGCCCCGGGTCGCCAGATGATGGCTACACCTTC. The variable domain in full, completed from reference TRBV9 and TRBJ1-2, reads DSGVTQTPKHLITATGQRVTLRCSPRSGDLSVYWYQQSLDQGLQFLIQYYNGEERAKGNILERFSAQQFPDLHSELNLSSLELGDSALYFCASSPGSPDDGYTFGSGTRLTVV.

This clone was observed a single time. V usage is TRBV3-1 (or the pseudogene TRBV3-2) and J usage is TRBJ1-2; the D is unclear. CDR3 length: 14 amino acids. The germline V and J ends were trimmed by 1 base and 8 bases, with 14 bases remaining between them. Germline assignment: CDR1 LGHDT and CDR2 YNNKEL (reference sequence). CDR3 DNA sequence: TGTGCCAGCAGCCAAGGGAACACTCTGAGGGGCTACACCTTC. Translated: CASSQGNTLRGYTF.

The genes are TRBV3-1 (or the pseudogene TRBV3-2) and TRBJ1-4, with 10 bases matching TRBD1. The CDR3 has 15 amino acids. Germline-derived CDR1 and CDR2 are LGHDT and YNNKEL (reference sequence). Trimming at V came to 4 bases and at J to 6 bases, leaving 5 bases not matched to a gene. CDR3 region: CASSPPGQGYEKLFF. The CDR3 DNA follows: TGTGCCAGCAGCCCCCCGGGACAGGGGTATGAAAAACTGTTTTTT.

The chain has TRBV24-1 and TRBJ1-1, with TRBD1 as a possible D gene (5 bases). V lost 7 bases, J lost 4 bases, and 12 bases lay in between. The CDR3 has 13 residues. Per germline, CDR1 KGHDR and CDR2 SFDVKD. This chain's CDR3 is CATRDGGGTEAFF. CDR3 bases: TGTGCCACCAGGGACGGGGGGGGCACTGAAGCTTTCTTT.

This chain uses TRBV19 with TRBJ1-3; 7 nucleotides align to TRBD1. The CDR3 has 14 amino acids. V shed 11 bases and J 2 bases; nucleotides not matched to a gene: 9. The germline gives CDR1 LNHDA, CDR2 SQIVND (reference sequence). Here the CDR3 reads CASAAGTAGNTIYF. In nucleotides, the CDR3 is TGTGCCTCCGCCGCGGGGACAGCTGGAAACACCATATATTTT.

The V call is TRBV12-3 or TRBV12-4, the J call TRBJ1-1; no definite D call. Trimming took off 2 bases at V and 5 bases at J, with 9 bases between the two ends. There are 13 residues in the CDR3. CDR3 loop: CASSLRAVTEAFF. The CDR3 DNA is TGTGCCAGCAGTTTACGGGCAGTGACTGAAGCTTTCTTT.

The chain is built from TRBV19 and TRBJ1-2, with D possibly matching TRBD1 (5 bases). In germline, CDR1 is LNHDA, CDR2 SQIVND (reference sequence). This CDR3 contains 11 residues. With 9 bases removed from V and 4 bases from J, the gap between germline ends came to 9 bases. The chain's CDR3 is CASTGFYGYTF. For the CDR3, the DNA is TGTGCCAGCACAGGTTTCTATGGCTACACCTTC. Full variable domain (remainder filled in from reference TRBV19 and TRBJ1-2): DGGITQSPKYLFRKEGQNVTLSCEQNLNHDAMYWYRQDPGQGLRLIYYSQIVNDFQKGDIAEGYSVSREKKESFPLTVTSAQKNPTAFYLCASTGFYGYTFGSGTRLTVV.

The genes are TRBV20-1 and TRBJ1-6; 7 positions match TRBD1. This CDR3 has 14 residues. CDR1 is DFQATT, CDR2 SNEGSKA, per germline (reference sequence). The ends lost 3 bases at V and 8 bases at J; junction bases unmatched: 7. CDR3 nucleotides: TGCAGTGCTAGTCGGCAGGGGGTCGATTCACCCCTCCACTTT. This gives the protein CSASRQGVDSPLHF.

The rearrangement joins TRBV4-2 to TRBJ1-2, with 8 bases identical to TRBD1. Germline V gives CDR1 LGHNA, CDR2 YNFKEQ. V was pared by 1 base and J by 4 bases, with 8 bases of the junction left unmatched. The CDR3 extends over 16 amino acids. The DNA of the CDR3 is TGTGCCAGCAGCCAAGCCCCTCCACAGGGGGGCTATGGCTACACCTTC. Its protein is CASSQAPPQGGYGYTF.

V usage is TRBV5-4 and J usage is TRBJ1-3; weak D call: TRBD1 (6 bases). With 0 bases removed from V and 0 bases from J, the gap between germline ends came to 13 bases. CDR1 is SGHNT and CDR2 is YYREEE in the germline V gene (reference sequence). The CDR3 length is 17 residues. CDR3 nucleotide sequence: TGTGCCAGCAGCTTGGATGTGGGGGCTCCCTCTGGAAACACCATATATTTT. Protein product: CASSLDVGAPSGNTIYF. The variable domain in full, with the rest retrieved from reference TRBV5-4 and TRBJ1-3, is ETGVTQSPTHLIKTRGQQVTLRCSSQSGHNTVSWYQQALGQGPQFIFQYYREEENGRGNFPPRFSGLQFPNYSSELNVNALELDDSALYLCASSLDVGAPSGNTIYFGEGSWLTVV.

The V call is TRBV2, the J call TRBJ1-4; a weak D match, TRBD1 (5 bases). Germline CDR1 reads SNHLY; CDR2 reads FYNNEI. The CDR3 contains 14 residues. V shed 7 bases and J shed 3 bases, with 12 bases lying between them. CDR3 region: CASKEGSANEKLFF. CDR3 coding DNA: TGTGCCAGCAAGGAGGGGTCCGCTAATGAAAAACTGTTTTTT.

In its sample, this clone was seen once. The rearrangement links TRBV7-9 to TRBJ1-2, with D hard to call. Trimming took 5 bases from V and 5 from J, leaving 12 bases between them. There are 13 residues in the CDR3. Germline V gene lookup returns CDR1 SEHNR and CDR2 FQNEAQ (reference sequence). CDR3 sequence: CASSQAAGYGYTF. The CDR3 nucleotides are TGTGCCAGCAGCCAGGCCGCGGGGTATGGCTACACCTTC.

This chain uses TRBV4-1 with TRBJ1-2; 9 nucleotides agree with TRBD1. CDR1 and CDR2 from the germline V gene are MGHRA and YSYEKL. The length of the CDR3 is 14 residues. The V gene end was trimmed by 5 bases and the J gene end by 8 bases; junction bases not matched to a gene: 9. CDR3 residues: CASSDRTGASGYTF. DNA of the CDR3: TGCGCCAGCAGCGATCGGACAGGGGCTAGCGGCTACACCTTC.

This clone was counted a single time. The V gene is TRBV18, the J gene TRBJ1-2, with 8 bases matching TRBD1. The junction had 4 bases not matched to a gene; V was cut back by 3 bases and J by 4 bases. Germline CDR1 KGHSH, CDR2 LQKENI. The CDR3 loop spans 14 amino acids. The DNA for the CDR3 is TGTGCCAGCTCACCGACAGGGGTTGGCTATGGCTACACCTTC. It codes for CASSPTGVGYGYTF.

This chain joins TRBV28 and TRBJ1-1; TRBD1 matches at 11 bases. Germline CDR1 and CDR2: MDHEN and SYDVKM. With 1 base clipped from V and 10 bases from J, the junction kept 8 bases outside the gene matches. CDR3 size: 15 residues. DNA for the CDR3: TGTGCCAGCAGTTTATTGGACAGGGGGCGGGTTGGAGCTTTCTTT. Protein: CASSLLDRGRVGAFF.

This clone has a single count. The chain couples TRBV27 to TRBJ1-1; D is unclear. The V end lost 4 bases, the J end lost 1 base, and 13 bases lay between the germline ends. The CDR3 consists of 15 residues. Looked up from germline, CDR1 is MNHEY and CDR2 is SMNVEV (reference sequence). The CDR3 loop reads CASSYLTPGNTEAFF. The DNA for the CDR3 is TGTGCCAGCAGTTACCTGACGCCGGGGAACACTGAAGCTTTCTTT.

Here the CDR3 DNA reads TGTGCCAGCAGTGCCCCGGGACAGGGAATGTATTCACCCCTCCACTTT. Protein: CASSAPGQGMYSPLHF. V and J are TRBV6-1 and TRBJ1-6; 9 nucleotides match TRBD1. The germline V gene has CDR1 MNHNS and CDR2 SASEGT. V lost 4 bases to trimming and J lost 8 bases; unmatched junction nucleotides: 9. CDR3 length: 16 residues.

For this clone: The sample has other DNA sequences that encode this CDR3 too. The rearrangement links TRBV5-6 to TRBJ1-2; tentatively, D is TRBD1 (6 bases). Germline V gene sequence: CDR1 SGHDT, CDR2 YYEEEE. Trimming cost V 4 bases and J 2 bases, with 9 bases left between them. The length of the CDR3 is 13 residues. CDR3 nucleotide sequence: TGTGCCAGCAGCCCGGACAGAAACTATGGCTACACCTTC. It translates to CASSPDRNYGYTF.

In this sample, this clone turned up a few times. The rearrangement links TRBV7-3 to TRBJ2-3; D tentatively fits TRBD1 or TRBD2 (7 bases each). V dropped 5 bases and J dropped 6 bases, with 21 bases sitting between them. The CDR3 is 16 amino acids. CDR1 is SGHTA, CDR2 FQGTGA, per germline. The CDR3 here is CASSDGGRGLGDTQYF. DNA for the CDR3: TGTGCCAGCAGCGACGGAGGGAGGGGGCTAGGTGATACGCAGTATTTT.

The chain is built from TRBV2 and TRBJ2-1, with 7 bases identical to TRBD1. CDR3 length equals 15 residues. The ends lost 6 bases at V and 2 bases at J; junction bases unmatched: 7. The germline V gene encodes CDR1 SNHLY and CDR2 FYNNEI. CDR3 sequence reads: CASSIRQGAYNEQFF. The CDR3 nucleotides are TGTGCCAGCAGCATAAGACAGGGTGCCTACAATGAGCAGTTCTTC.

The chain combines TRBV19 with TRBJ2-4; D gene unclear. CDR1 LNHDA and CDR2 SQIVND come from the germline V gene (reference sequence). This CDR3 has 13 amino acids. Trimming removed 2 bases at V and 5 bases at J, with 7 bases between. CDR3 nucleotides: TGTGCCAGTAGTATAAACGGAGAAAACATTCAGTACTTC. This translates into CASSINGENIQYF.

V and J are TRBV18 and TRBJ1-3, with D unclear. Per germline, CDR1 KGHSH and CDR2 LQKENI. V dropped 2 bases and J dropped 0 bases, with 11 bases sitting between them. The CDR3 is 16 residues long. The CDR3 nucleotides are TGTGCCAGCTCACCAACGACGGGTCTCTCTGGAAACACCATATATTTT. This translates into CASSPTTGLSGNTIYF. The variable domain in full, with the rest retrieved from reference TRBV18 and TRBJ1-3, is NAGVMQNPRHLVRRRGQEARLRCSPMKGHSHVYWYRQLPEEGLKFMVYLQKENIIDESGMPKERFSAEFPKEGPSILRIQQVVRGDSAAYFCASSPTTGLSGNTIYFGEGSWLTVV.

The gene calls are TRBV6-1 and TRBJ2-7; D may be TRBD1 (5 bases). Trimming stripped 1 base from V and 3 bases from J, with 13 bases between. Germline CDR1 MNHNS, CDR2 SASEGT. The CDR3 sequence is 15 residues long. The DNA of the CDR3 is TGTGCCAGCAGTGAAGGAGCAGGGTGGGGCTACGAGCAGTACTTC. Translating it yields CASSEGAGWGYEQYF.

The V and J genes are TRBV6-5 and TRBJ1-1; D may be TRBD1 (5 bases). With 8 bases removed from V and 7 bases from J, the gap between germline ends came to 11 bases. CDR3 length: 11 residues. CDR1 is MNHEY, CDR2 SVGAGI, per germline. CDR3 in amino acids: CASSRGDEAFF. Here the CDR3 DNA reads TGTGCCAGCTCACGGGGGGATGAAGCTTTCTTT.

This rearrangement joins TRBV6-5 to TRBJ1-3; TRBD1 is a possible D gene (5 bases). The V end was cut by 0 bases, the J end by 0 bases, with 9 bases between. This CDR3 has 16 residues. The germline CDR1 and CDR2 sequences are MNHEY and SVGAGI. CDR3 protein: CASSYSGGSSGNTIYF. The CDR3 region has the DNA TGTGCCAGCAGTTACTCGGGGGGATCCTCTGGAAACACCATATATTTT.

CDR3 protein: CASRDRLTTF. CDR3 nucleotide sequence: TGTGCCAGCAGGGACCGTCTTACCACCTTC. The V call is TRBV2, the J call TRBJ1-2; D call uncertain. The germline V gene has CDR1 SNHLY and CDR2 FYNNEI. V shed 6 bases and J shed 13 bases, with 12 bases lying between them. The CDR3 totals 10 residues.